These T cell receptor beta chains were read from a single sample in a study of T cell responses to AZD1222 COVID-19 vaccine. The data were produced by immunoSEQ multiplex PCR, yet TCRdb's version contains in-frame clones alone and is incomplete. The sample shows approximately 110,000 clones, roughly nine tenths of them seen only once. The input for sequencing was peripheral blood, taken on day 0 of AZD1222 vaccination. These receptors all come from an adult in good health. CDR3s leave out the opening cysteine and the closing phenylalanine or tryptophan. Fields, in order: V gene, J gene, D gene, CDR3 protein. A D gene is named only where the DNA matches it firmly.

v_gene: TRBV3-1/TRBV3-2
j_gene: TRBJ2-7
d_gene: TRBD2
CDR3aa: ASRSSGNSYEQY

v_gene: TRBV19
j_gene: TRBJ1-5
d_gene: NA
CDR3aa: ASSIQGQPQH

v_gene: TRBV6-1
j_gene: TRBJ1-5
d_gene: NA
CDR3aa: ASSVAKGMSNQPQH

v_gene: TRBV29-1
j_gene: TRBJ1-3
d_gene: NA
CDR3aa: SAAGNDGNTIY

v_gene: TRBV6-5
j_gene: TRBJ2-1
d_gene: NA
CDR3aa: ASSYGLYNEQF

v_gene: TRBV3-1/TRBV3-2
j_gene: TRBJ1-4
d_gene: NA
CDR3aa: ASSQSGHAAEKLF

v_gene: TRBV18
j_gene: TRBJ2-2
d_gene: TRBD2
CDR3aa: ASSQSGSATGELF

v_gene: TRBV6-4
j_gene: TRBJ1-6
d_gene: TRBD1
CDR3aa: ASSDGQGRTPLH

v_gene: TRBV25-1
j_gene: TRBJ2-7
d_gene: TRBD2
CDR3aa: ASSEYGGSSTYEQY

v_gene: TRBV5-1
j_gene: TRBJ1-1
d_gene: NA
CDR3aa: ASSFRDLNTEAF

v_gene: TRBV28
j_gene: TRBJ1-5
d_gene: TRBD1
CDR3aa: ATSTGSHSNQPQH